The present T cell receptor beta chain was sequenced within a study of blood T cell repertoires in COVID-19. Study-wide context: The study drew acute and convalescent COVID-19 samples from the United States, Italy and Spain. PBMCs, B-cell-depleted T cells, or T cells provided the cDNA or gDNA that made up the material.

Trimming pared 5 bases from V and 0 bases from J, leaving 14 bases between. The CDR3 contains 16 residues. Germline-derived CDR1 and CDR2 are SGHVS and FQNEAQ. How the authors handled the data: Using reference gene primer amplification, nucleated cell counts were estimated. Method: immunoSEQ multiplex PCR; TCRdb's copy keeps in-frame clones and lacks some. V, J and clone size are those of that table, while D and trimming were read from the DNA. Found here are hundreds of thousands of clones, roughly 90% of them singletons; the top ten hold 1.5% to 2%. This TCR came from a woman aged 30 to 39 with COVID-19, enrolled during active disease. The sequenced sample was peripheral blood. This rearrangement joins TRBV7-8 to TRBJ1-5; D is unclear. CDR3 bases: TGTGCCAGCAGCCTACACCGTTCGAATAGCAATCAGCCCCAGCATTTT. This encodes CASSLHRSNSNQPQHF. Full variable domain (outside the CDR3, taken from reference TRBV7-8 and TRBJ1-5): GAGVSQSPRYKVAKRGQDVALRCDPISGHVSLFWYQQALGQGPEFLTYFQNEAQLDKSGLPSDRFFAERPEGSVSTLKIQRTQQEDSAVYLCASSLHRSNSNQPQHFGDGTRLSIL.